The clone carrying this T cell receptor (beta chain) was observed a single time. This sample was taken from a study of T cell responses to AZD1222 COVID-19 vaccine. The protocol was immunoSEQ multiplex PCR, while the TCRdb copy is restricted to in-frame clones and leaves out a portion. The table includes some 200,000 clones, approximately 91% detected once. The ends were cut back, 6 bases at V and 6 bases at J, with 18 bases in the middle. Germline CDR1 is MDHEN and CDR2 is SYDVKM. The CDR3 length is 15 residues. This clonotype was obtained from an adult in good health. Material: peripheral blood, obtained on day 0 of AZD1222 vaccination. V is TRBV28 and J is TRBJ1-5; a weak D match, TRBD1 (5 bases). DNA for the CDR3: TGTGCCAGCAGCTCCGGGACGATCGGGGGTCAGCCCCAGCATTTT. Its translation: CASSSGTIGGQPQHF.